The 15 T cell receptor beta chains given below trace back to one sample, sequenced in a study of blood T cells in healthy people across ages. For the second PCR, which ran for about 7 to 11 cycles, a sample-barcoded 5' primer and a J-beta primer mix were used. TCRdb ran MiXCR on the 5' RACE reads and lists one entry per CDR3 protein. The table has about 1.8 million distinct CDR3 sequences, roughly 52% seen once. The sample was blood. These receptors were collected from a woman aged 40 to 50 in good health.

This chain uses TRBV11-1 with TRBJ2-3; D unresolved. V lost 4 bases and J lost 3, with 14 bases in between. The CDR3 covers 15 residues. Germline V lookup: CDR1 SGHAT, CDR2 FQDESV (reference sequence). CDR3 bases: TGTGCCAGCAGCTCCCAGCCCCATGGTACAGATACGCAGTATTTT. This gives the protein CASSSQPHGTDTQYF.

The chain recombines TRBV7-2 with TRBJ2-3; D is unresolved. The germline gives CDR1 SGHTA, CDR2 FQGNSA. This CDR3 region has 12 residues. Trimming left V 5 bases short and J 5 bases short, with 8 bases between. The CDR3 region has the DNA TGTGCCAGCAGCCACCTTGTAGATACGCAGTATTTT. Translated, it gives CASSHLVDTQYF.

This clonotype showed up just a few times. The rearrangement links TRBV9 to TRBJ2-5; the match to TRBD2 covers 12 bases. The germline V gene has CDR1 SGDLS and CDR2 YYNGEE. V trimming: 0 bases; J trimming: 3 bases; junction bases outside the gene matches: 6. The CDR3 spans 17 residues. The CDR3 here is CASSVGTSGVVEETQYF. As DNA, the CDR3 is TGTGCCAGCAGCGTAGGGACTAGCGGGGTCGTTGAAGAGACCCAGTACTTC. The whole variable domain, filled in from reference TRBV9 and TRBJ2-5, reads DSGVTQTPKHLITATGQRVTLRCSPRSGDLSVYWYQQSLDQGLQFLIQYYNGEERAKGNILERFSAQQFPDLHSELNLSSLELGDSALYFCASSVGTSGVVEETQYFGPGTRLLVL.

The genes are TRBV15 and TRBJ2-4, with TRBD1 matching 8 bases. The CDR3 spans 17 residues. Germline trimming cut 3 bases from V and 1 base from J; bases unmatched to any gene: 8. In germline, CDR1 is LNHNV, CDR2 YYDKDF (reference sequence). DNA of the CDR3: TGTGCCACCAGCAGCATTCAGGGGGCTTTTGCCAAAAACATTCAGTACTTC. Its translation is CATSSIQGAFAKNIQYF.

The chain is built from TRBV7-8 and TRBJ2-7, with TRBD2 matching over 13 bases. This CDR3 is 19 amino acids long. After removal of 4 bases from V and 5 bases from J, the junction contained 17 bases not matched to a gene. Germline loops: CDR1 SGHVS, CDR2 FQNEAQ. The CDR3 is CASSSRLAGGNPNIHEQYF. The CDR3 DNA reads TGTGCCAGCAGCTCGCGACTAGCGGGGGGCAACCCCAACATTCACGAGCAGTACTTC.

The chain combines TRBV7-2 with TRBJ2-1; 10 positions agree with TRBD2. The V segment lost 0 bases and the J segment 10 bases; nucleotides outside the gene matches: 9. Germline loops: CDR1 SGHTA, CDR2 FQGNSA. The CDR3 contains 16 residues. As DNA, the CDR3 is TGTGCCAGCAGCTTAGCGGTAACTAGCGGGAAGAGGGAGCAGTTCTTC. Translating gives CASSLAVTSGKREQFF.

The genes are TRBV2 and TRBJ2-1, with 7 nucleotides matching TRBD2. CDR1 and CDR2 from the germline V gene are SNHLY and FYNNEI. The CDR3 runs to 16 residues. V was clipped by 8 bases and J by 10 bases; unmatched bases: 20. Here the CDR3 reads CASRRRQTLADEEQFF. Here the CDR3 DNA reads TGTGCCAGCCGACGTCGACAGACCCTAGCGGATGAGGAGCAGTTCTTC.

This clonotype was observed a handful of times. The chain uses TRBV6-1 and TRBJ2-5; D not resolved. Per germline, CDR1 MNHNS and CDR2 SASEGT. This CDR3 contains 14 residues. With 3 bases removed from V and 4 bases from J, the gap between germline ends came to 12 bases. For the CDR3, the DNA is TGTGCCAGCAGTGACCCCCCAACAGCAGAGACCCAGTACTTC. Amino acid sequence: CASSDPPTAETQYF.

This clonotype showed up just a few times. The V call is TRBV29-1, the J call TRBJ1-2; tentatively, D is TRBD1 (5 bases). Trimming cost V 7 bases and J 5 bases, with 14 bases left between them. The CDR3 spans 12 residues. Germline CDR1 reads SQVTM; CDR2 reads ANQGSEA. CDR3 loop: CSAPQGGYGYTF. CDR3 DNA sequence: TGCAGCGCACCTCAGGGAGGGTATGGCTACACCTTC.

The rearrangement joins TRBV12-3 or TRBV12-4 to TRBJ1-2; D is ambiguous. The CDR3 totals 14 residues. V lost 3 bases, J lost 3 bases, and 11 bases lay in between. CDR3 loop: CASSLSGLDYGYTF. CDR3 bases: TGTGCCAGCAGTTTGTCAGGTTTGGACTATGGCTACACCTTC.

Concerning this clonotype: This is likely a read error, given that the CDR3 carries no conserved phenylalanine or tryptophan at its end. The rearrangement joins TRBV19 to TRBJ2-1; tentative D call: TRBD2 (6 bases). Trimming removed 6 bases at V and 9 bases at J, with 18 bases between. Germline V gene sequence: CDR1 LNHDA, CDR2 SQIVND (reference sequence). The length of the CDR3 is 14 residues. The CDR3, as DNA: TGTGCCAGTAGGCCAGGTGGAGTGGGAGGTGAGCAGTTCTTA. Protein sequence: CASRPGGVGGEQFL.

This chain connects TRBV7-8 to TRBJ1-5; 8 positions agree with TRBD1. This CDR3 comprises 15 residues. Germline loops: CDR1 SGHVS, CDR2 FQNEAQ. Germline trimming cut 5 bases from V and 5 bases from J; bases unmatched to any gene: 8. This CDR3 reads CASSRFDRGDQPQHF. The CDR3 DNA reads as TGTGCCAGCAGCCGATTCGACAGGGGCGATCAGCCCCAGCATTTT.

This clonotype was picked up a small number of times. The chain's CDR3 is CASSLYSTETQYF. CDR3 in DNA: TGTGCCAGCAGCTTATACAGTACAGAGACCCAGTACTTC. This rearrangement joins TRBV7-2 to TRBJ2-5; D gene ambiguous. Germline assignment: CDR1 SGHTA and CDR2 FQGNSA. This CDR3 contains 13 residues. Trimming left V 2 bases short and J 4 bases short, with 8 bases between. Variable domain in full (rest from reference TRBV7-2 and TRBJ2-5): GAGVSQSPSNKVTEKGKDVELRCDPISGHTALYWYRQSLGQGLEFLIYFQGNSAPDKSGLPSDRFSAERTGGSVSTLTIQRTQQEDSAVYLCASSLYSTETQYFGPGTRLLVL.

V and J are TRBV7-2 and TRBJ2-7, with D possibly called TRBD1 or TRBD2 (6 bases each). The V gene's germline CDR1 is SGHTA and CDR2 FQGNSA. This CDR3 is built from 17 residues. Deletions cut 5 bases from V and 6 bases from J, with 26 bases between. In nucleotides, the CDR3 is TGTGCCAGCAGCATAAATCCCCACGGCCGGGGGACATGCGAGCAGTACTTC. Translating it yields CASSINPHGRGTCEQYF. The variable domain in full, completed from reference TRBV7-2 and TRBJ2-7, reads GAGVSQSPSNKVTEKGKDVELRCDPISGHTALYWYRQSLGQGLEFLIYFQGNSAPDKSGLPSDRFSAERTGGSVSTLTIQRTQQEDSAVYLCASSINPHGRGTCEQYFGPGTRLTVT.

The rearrangement links TRBV7-9 to TRBJ2-5; D remains unclear. Per the germline V gene, CDR1 is SEHNR and CDR2 is FQNEAQ (reference sequence). V was pared by 2 bases and J by 0 bases, with 13 bases between. This CDR3 is 16 amino acids long. The CDR3 spells CASSLPKTPYQETQYF. In DNA form, the CDR3 reads TGTGCCAGCAGCTTACCCAAGACACCGTACCAAGAGACCCAGTACTTC.